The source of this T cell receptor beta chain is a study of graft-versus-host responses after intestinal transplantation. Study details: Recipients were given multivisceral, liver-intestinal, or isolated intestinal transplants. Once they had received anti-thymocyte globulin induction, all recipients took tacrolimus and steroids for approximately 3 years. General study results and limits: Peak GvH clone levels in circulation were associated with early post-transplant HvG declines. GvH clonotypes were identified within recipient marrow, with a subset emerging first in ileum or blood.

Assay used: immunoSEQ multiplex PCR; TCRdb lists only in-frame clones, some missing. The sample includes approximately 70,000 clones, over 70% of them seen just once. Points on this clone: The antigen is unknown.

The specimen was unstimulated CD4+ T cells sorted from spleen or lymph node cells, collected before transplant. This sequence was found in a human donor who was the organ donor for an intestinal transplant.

The CDR3 coding sequence is TGTGCCAGCAGAATTGACAGGGGGAATAATTCACCCCTCCACTTT. This translates into CASRIDRGNNSPLHF. This chain uses TRBV6-1 with TRBJ1-6; 9 bases fit TRBD1. V lost 6 bases, J lost 5 bases, and 5 bases stayed unmatched. CDR1 MNHNS and CDR2 SASEGT come from the germline V gene. There are 15 residues in the CDR3.